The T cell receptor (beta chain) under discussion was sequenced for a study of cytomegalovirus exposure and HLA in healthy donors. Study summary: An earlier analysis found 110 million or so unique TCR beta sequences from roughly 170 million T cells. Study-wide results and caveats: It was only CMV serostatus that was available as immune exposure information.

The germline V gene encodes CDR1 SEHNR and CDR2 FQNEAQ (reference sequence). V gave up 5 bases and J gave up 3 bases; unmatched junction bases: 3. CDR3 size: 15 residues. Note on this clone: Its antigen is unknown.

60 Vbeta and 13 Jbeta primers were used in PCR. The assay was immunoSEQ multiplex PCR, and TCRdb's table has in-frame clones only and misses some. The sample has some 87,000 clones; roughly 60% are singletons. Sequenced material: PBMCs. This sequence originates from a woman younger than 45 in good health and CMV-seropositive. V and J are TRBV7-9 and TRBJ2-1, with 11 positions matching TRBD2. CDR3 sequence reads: CASSPGTSGYNEQFF. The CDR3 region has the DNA TGTGCCAGCAGCCCTGGGACTAGCGGCTACAATGAGCAGTTCTTC.